A selection of T cell receptor beta chains follows, all from one sample in a study of response to subunit inactivated influenza vaccine. TCRdb redid the calling of the RT-PCR reads with MiXCR, one entry per CDR3 protein. Of roughly 790,000 distinct CDR3 sequences in the sample, 21% were seen once. The starting material was PBMCs from blood, obtained less than 6 days after vaccination. The receptors stem from a man aged 50 or older who received an inactivated influenza vaccine. CDR3s leave out the opening cysteine and the closing phenylalanine or tryptophan. Each record gives: V gene, J gene, CDR3 protein.

v_gene: TRBV5-6; j_gene: TRBJ2-2; CDR3aa: ASSWGASTGELF
v_gene: TRBV28; j_gene: TRBJ2-5; CDR3aa: ASSLRPVPETQY
v_gene: TRBV7-8; j_gene: TRBJ2-7; CDR3aa: ASSFAGGQEQY
v_gene: TRBV12-3/TRBV12-4; j_gene: TRBJ2-5; CDR3aa: ASSLLATRETQY
v_gene: TRBV19; j_gene: TRBJ2-6; CDR3aa: ASQGVDSGANVLT
v_gene: TRBV5-1; j_gene: TRBJ1-2; CDR3aa: ASSFESYGYT
v_gene: TRBV6-2/TRBV6-3; j_gene: TRBJ2-3; CDR3aa: ASSYRTGPTGGLFRGTQY
v_gene: TRBV27; j_gene: TRBJ2-7; CDR3aa: ASSLGGGQAGRQY
v_gene: TRBV20-1; j_gene: TRBJ2-6; CDR3aa: SAIRTGAGANVLT
v_gene: TRBV20-1; j_gene: TRBJ2-2; CDR3aa: SARDWGGELF
v_gene: TRBV2; j_gene: TRBJ1-3; CDR3aa: ASSGGRPSSGNTIY
v_gene: TRBV20-1; j_gene: TRBJ2-7; CDR3aa: SAHGTSGVSYEQY
v_gene: TRBV20-1; j_gene: TRBJ1-5; CDR3aa: SAPLGGDSNQPQH
v_gene: TRBV27; j_gene: TRBJ2-3; CDR3aa: ASSLGGTHTDTQY
v_gene: TRBV13; j_gene: TRBJ1-5; CDR3aa: ASSSGSLSQPQH
v_gene: TRBV12-3/TRBV12-4; j_gene: TRBJ2-2; CDR3aa: ASGIAGATGELF
v_gene: TRBV28; j_gene: TRBJ1-6; CDR3aa: ASSFRGAGPGNSPLH
v_gene: TRBV29-1; j_gene: TRBJ1-2; CDR3aa: SVEITANYGYT
v_gene: TRBV19; j_gene: TRBJ1-5; CDR3aa: ASNTGMSNQPQH
v_gene: TRBV11-1; j_gene: TRBJ2-6; CDR3aa: ASSLGYGRRSGANVLT
v_gene: TRBV15; j_gene: TRBJ1-3; CDR3aa: ATSRYQGSGNTIY
v_gene: TRBV28; j_gene: TRBJ2-1; CDR3aa: ASSLASLSYNEQF
v_gene: TRBV11-2; j_gene: TRBJ2-7; CDR3aa: ASSLRGAGGYEQY
v_gene: TRBV12-3/TRBV12-4; j_gene: TRBJ2-7; CDR3aa: ASSSGTSRIYEQY